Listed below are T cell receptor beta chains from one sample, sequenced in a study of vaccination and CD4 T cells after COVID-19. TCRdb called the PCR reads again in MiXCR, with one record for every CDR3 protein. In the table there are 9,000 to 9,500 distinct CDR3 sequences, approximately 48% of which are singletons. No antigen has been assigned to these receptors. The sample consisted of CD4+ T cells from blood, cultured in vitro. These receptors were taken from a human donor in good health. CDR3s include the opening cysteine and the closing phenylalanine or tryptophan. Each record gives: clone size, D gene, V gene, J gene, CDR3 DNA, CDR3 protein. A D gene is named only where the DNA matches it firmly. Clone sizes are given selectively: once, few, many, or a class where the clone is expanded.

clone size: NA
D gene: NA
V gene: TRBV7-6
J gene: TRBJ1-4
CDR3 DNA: TGTGCCAGCAGCTTAGGAGGGGTTTCTGAAAAACTGTTTTTT
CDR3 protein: CASSLGGVSEKLFF

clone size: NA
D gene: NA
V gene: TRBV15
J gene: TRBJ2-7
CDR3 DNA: TGTGCCACCAGCAGAGATAGTCTAGGAGAGCAGTACTTC
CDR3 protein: CATSRDSLGEQYF

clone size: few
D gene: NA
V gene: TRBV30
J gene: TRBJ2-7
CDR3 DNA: TGTGCCTGGAGTGTACGGGGGACCGCCTACGAGCAGTACTTC
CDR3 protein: CAWSVRGTAYEQYF

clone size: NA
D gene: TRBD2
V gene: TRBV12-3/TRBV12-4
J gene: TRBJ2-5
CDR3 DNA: TGTGCCAGCAGTTTTGTGGGAGGGGCGGAGACCCAGTACTTC
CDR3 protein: CASSFVGGAETQYF

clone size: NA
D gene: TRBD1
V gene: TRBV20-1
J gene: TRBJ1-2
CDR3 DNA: TGCAGTGCTAGTACGGGACAGAACTATGGCTACACCTTC
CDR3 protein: CSASTGQNYGYTF

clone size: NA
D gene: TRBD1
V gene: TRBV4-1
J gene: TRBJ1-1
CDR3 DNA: TGCGCCAGCAGCCAGGAACAGACAGGGGAGGCTTTCTTT
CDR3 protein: CASSQEQTGEAFF

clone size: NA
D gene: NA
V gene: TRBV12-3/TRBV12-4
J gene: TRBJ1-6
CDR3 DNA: TGTGCCAGCAGCTCGACAGGAGGTAATTCACCCCTCCACTTT
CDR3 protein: CASSSTGGNSPLHF

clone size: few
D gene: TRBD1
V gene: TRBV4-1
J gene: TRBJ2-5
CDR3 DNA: TGCGCCAGCAGGAGACAGGGGGTGGGAGAGACCCAGTACTTC
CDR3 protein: CASRRQGVGETQYF

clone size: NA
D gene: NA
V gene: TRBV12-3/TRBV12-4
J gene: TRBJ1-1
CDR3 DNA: TGTGCCAGCAGTCACGGGGGCACTGAAGCTTTCTTT
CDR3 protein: CASSHGGTEAFF

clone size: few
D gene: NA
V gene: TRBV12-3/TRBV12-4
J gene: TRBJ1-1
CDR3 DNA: TGTGCCAGCAGTTTAAGGGGAGGAACTGAAGCTTTCTTT
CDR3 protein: CASSLRGGTEAFF

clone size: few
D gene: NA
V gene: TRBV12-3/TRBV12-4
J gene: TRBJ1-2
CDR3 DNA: TGTGCCAGCAGTTCCCACACCCCCGGGGGATTTAACTATGGCTACACCTTC
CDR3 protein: CASSSHTPGGFNYGYTF